This T cell receptor (beta chain) was recorded in a study of cytomegalovirus exposure and HLA in healthy donors. Across the whole study: Early on, a data release was issued that held 80 million or so unique TCRs from HLA-typed donors. Most donors, less than 85% of a few hundred genotyped, fell in the Caucasian-associated ancestry cluster.

This clone is a singleton in its sample. Use of 60 Vbeta and 13 Jbeta primers characterized the PCR. Original handling: A later analysis tallied approximately 87 million unique TCR beta chains, about 9.9 million of them shared. The data were produced by immunoSEQ multiplex PCR, yet TCRdb's version contains in-frame clones alone and is incomplete. V and J calls and clone size are given by that table; D and trimming were obtained from the DNA. The table records 98,000 or so clones, around 80% of them present only once. Unmatched junction bases numbered 6, after V lost 3 bases and J lost 4 bases. The CDR3 has 15 amino acids. Germline loops: CDR1 GTSNPN, CDR2 SVGIG (reference sequence).

Specimen: PBMCs. The TCR comes from a young woman in good health and CMV-seropositive. The V gene is TRBV30, the J gene TRBJ2-1; 10 positions agree with TRBD1. This chain's CDR3 is CAWSVDRGRYNEQFF. CDR3 bases: TGTGCCTGGAGCGTTGACAGGGGGCGATACAATGAGCAGTTCTTC.